Presented here are 15 T cell receptor beta chains from one specimen sequenced in a study of PD-1 blockade in mismatch repair-deficient tumors. Clones were sequenced by immunoSEQ multiplex PCR, and TCRdb holds only the in-frame ones, with some missing. The data contain 100,000 to 150,000 clones, about 86% of them seen just once; the ten biggest clones take up about 14%. The sample was peripheral blood, taken 44 weeks after starting pembrolizumab. The receptors stem from an adult with mismatch repair-deficient cancer.

V gene TRBV12-5 combines with J gene TRBJ1-2; no definite D call. CDR1 is LGHNT and CDR2 is FRNRAP in the germline V gene. V was trimmed by 2 bases and J by 8 bases, leaving 15 bases between them. The CDR3 loop spans 14 amino acids. The CDR3 here is CASGLRVEGGGYTF. For the CDR3, the DNA is TGTGCTAGTGGTTTGCGGGTAGAGGGCGGCGGCTACACCTTC. The whole variable domain, filled in from reference TRBV12-5 and TRBJ1-2, reads DARVTQTPRHKVTEMGQEVTMRCQPILGHNTVFWYRQTMMQGLELLAYFRNRAPLDDSGMPKDRFSAEMPDATLATLKIQPSEPRDSAVYFCASGLRVEGGGYTFGSGTRLTVV.

There are a few counts of this clone. This chain joins TRBV6-6 and TRBJ2-3; D is undetermined. The germline CDR1 and CDR2 sequences are MNHNY and SVGAGI (reference sequence). The CDR3 is made up of 15 amino acids. Deletions cut 2 bases from V and 0 bases from J, with 9 bases between. The CDR3 coding sequence is TGTGCCAGCAGTTACACGGAGACTAGCACAGATACGCAGTATTTT. It translates to CASSYTETSTDTQYF.

This sequence joins TRBV19 and TRBJ2-7; D remains ambiguous. The germline V gene encodes CDR1 LNHDA and CDR2 SQIVND (reference sequence). V lost 2 bases and J 1 base, leaving 6 bases between the germline ends. This CDR3 has 13 amino acids. The CDR3 here is CASSIRHSYEQYF. DNA of the CDR3: TGTGCCAGTAGTATAAGACATTCCTACGAGCAGTACTTC.

The chain is built from TRBV6-5 and TRBJ1-2, with TRBD1 identical over 7 bases. CDR1 is MNHEY and CDR2 is SVGAGI in the germline V gene. V lost 5 bases and J lost 5; bases outside the gene matches: 11. The CDR3 has 15 residues. The DNA for the CDR3 is TGTGCCAGCAGTACCCGGACAGGACTCGTATATGGCTACACCTTC. This translates into CASSTRTGLVYGYTF.

This chain connects TRBV7-8 to TRBJ2-7; 7 nucleotides line up with TRBD2. V shed 4 bases, J shed 7 bases, and the junction held 13 bases outside the gene matches. Germline V gene sequence: CDR1 SGHVS, CDR2 FQNEAQ. This CDR3 is built from 15 residues. CDR3 bases: TGTGCCAGCAGCTCCCGTTTACGGGGGGTGGGGGAGCAGTACTTC. Translating it yields CASSSRLRGVGEQYF.

This CDR3 is CASSGKTGTVAWEQFF. In DNA form, the CDR3 reads TGCGCCAGCAGCGGGAAGACCGGGACAGTTGCTTGGGAGCAGTTCTTC. This chain uses TRBV5-1 with TRBJ2-1; 7 bases are shared with TRBD1. This CDR3 has 16 amino acids. Germline V gene sequence: CDR1 SGHRS, CDR2 YFSETQ. The junction had 17 bases not matched to a gene; V was cut back by 4 bases and J by 10 bases.

The chain carries TRBV4-1 and TRBJ2-3; D ambiguous. The CDR3 is made up of 13 amino acids. V was clipped by 0 bases and J by 4 bases, with 5 bases between them. CDR1 is MGHRA, CDR2 YSYEKL, per germline. Here the CDR3 reads CASSQDFADTQYF. CDR3 coding DNA: TGCGCCAGCAGCCAAGATTTTGCAGATACGCAGTATTTT.

V usage is TRBV9 and J usage is TRBJ2-3; 7 bases are a match to TRBD2. The junction had 4 bases not matched to a gene; V was cut back by 0 bases and J by 3 bases. The CDR3 has 15 amino acids. Germline assignment: CDR1 SGDLS and CDR2 YYNGEE. DNA for the CDR3: TGTGCCAGCAGCGTAGCTGGGGGGGGGACAGATACGCAGTATTTT. Encoded protein: CASSVAGGGTDTQYF.

The chain employs TRBV5-4 and TRBJ2-5; D may be TRBD1 (8 bases). V lost 5 bases to trimming and J lost 4 bases, with 18 bases between them. Germline V lookup: CDR1 SGHNT, CDR2 YYREEE (reference sequence). The CDR3 sequence is 15 residues long. Here the CDR3 DNA reads TGTGCCAGCAGTTCGGACAGGGAGGGGCGAGAGACCCAGTACTTC. It encodes CASSSDREGRETQYF.

The chain uses TRBV19 and TRBJ1-1; D gene uncertain. CDR3 length: 14 residues. CDR1 LNHDA and CDR2 SQIVND come from the germline V gene (reference sequence). Trimming left V 1 base short and J 1 base short, with 7 bases between. The CDR3: CASSIVGRNTEAFF. The CDR3 region has the DNA TGTGCCAGTAGTATAGTAGGCAGGAACACTGAAGCTTTCTTT.

This clone qualifies as medium-sized. This sequence joins TRBV6-1 and TRBJ2-5; D is perhaps TRBD2 (7 bases). Trimming took off 6 bases at V and 5 bases at J, with 16 bases between the two ends. The CDR3 extends over 14 amino acids. Germline V lookup: CDR1 MNHNS, CDR2 SASEGT. The CDR3: CASRDPGGIETQYF. DNA for the CDR3: TGTGCCAGCAGGGATCCGGGGGGCATTGAGACCCAGTACTTC.

This clone was picked up a small number of times. The chain uses TRBV5-6 and TRBJ2-7; possibly TRBD1 or TRBD2 for D (5 bases each). CDR3 size: 13 residues. Germline CDR1 SGHDT, CDR2 YYEEEE. V shed 4 bases and J shed 3 bases, with 11 bases lying between them. The CDR3: CASSGTKGYEQYF. CDR3 nucleotide sequence: TGTGCCAGCAGCGGGACCAAGGGCTACGAGCAGTACTTC.

V usage is TRBV7-9 and J usage is TRBJ2-6; D uncertain. The germline V gene has CDR1 SEHNR and CDR2 FQNEAQ (reference sequence). The CDR3 sequence is 16 residues long. Trimming cost V 2 bases and J 6 bases, with 14 bases left between them. The CDR3 DNA reads as TGTGCCAGCAGCTTACGGGTGCAGCTAGAGGCCAACGTCCTGACTTTC. It specifies CASSLRVQLEANVLTF.

This rearrangement joins TRBV19 to TRBJ2-7; 7 bases agree with TRBD1. J gave up 2 bases and V 6 bases, and 7 bases lay outside the gene matches. CDR1 and CDR2 (germline): LNHDA, SQIVND (reference sequence). The CDR3 loop spans 14 amino acids. Here the CDR3 DNA reads TGTGCCAGTAGCCGATCCGGGACAGCCTACGAGCAGTACTTC. Translation gives CASSRSGTAYEQYF.

The V and J genes are TRBV28 and TRBJ1-1; maybe TRBD1 (5 bases). Trimming took off 2 bases at V and 0 bases at J, with 16 bases between the two ends. Looked up from germline, CDR1 is MDHEN and CDR2 is SYDVKM. CDR3 length: 17 residues. CDR3 residues: CASSLGGGKPMNTEAFF. The CDR3 nucleotides read TGTGCCAGCAGTTTAGGGGGAGGGAAACCCATGAACACTGAAGCTTTCTTT.